The clone carrying this TCR beta chain was observed many times. Its antigen is undetermined. A junction end diverges from the germline sequence, so it may reflect a read error. A second PCR, run for 7 to 11 cycles, used a sample-barcoded 5' primer plus a J-beta primer mix. Sequencing yielded, for each sample, at least 3 million paired-end reads carrying CDR3. TCRdb processed the 5' RACE reads anew with MiXCR; each CDR3 protein has one entry. Altogether hundreds of thousands of distinct CDR3 sequences are present, roughly 21% being singletons, with the ten largest covering approximately 3.6%. This sample stems from a study of blood T cells in healthy people across ages. Study-level findings and limits: CMV infection status of these donors was not known. When set beside aged donors, long-lived donors presented more naive CD4+ cells and higher diversity.

Germline values: CDR1 KGHSH, CDR2 LQKENI. The CDR3 covers 12 residues. The sample, approximately 10 milliliters of peripheral blood, was drawn from each donor. The specimen sequenced was blood. The clonotype comes from a man between 70 and 80 years old in good health. This chain connects TRBV18 to TRBJ2-7, with D possibly TRBD2 on 5 matching bases. Here the CDR3 DNA reads TGCGCCAGCTCCCCCGAGGGCTACGAGCAGTACTTC. Encoded protein: CASSPEGYEQYF.